The 8 T cell receptor beta chains below all came from one sample that was sequenced in a study of blood T cell repertoires in COVID-19. The data were produced by immunoSEQ multiplex PCR, yet TCRdb's version contains in-frame clones alone and is incomplete. The sample contains approximately 140,000 clones, 88% of which appear only once. The sample was peripheral blood. All receptors derive from a human donor in a cohort sampled during active COVID-19.

V gene TRBV2 combines with J gene TRBJ1-2, with a tentative D call TRBD1 (6 bases). The CDR3 is 15 residues long. Per the germline V gene, CDR1 is SNHLY and CDR2 is FYNNEI. V was cut by 4 bases and J by 1 base, with 13 bases left in between. The CDR3 loop reads CASSAQGLFNYGYTF. As DNA, the CDR3 is TGTGCCAGCAGTGCCCAGGGGCTGTTTAACTATGGCTACACCTTC.

The chain combines TRBV24-1 with TRBJ1-5, with 12 bases identical to TRBD1. Germline V gene lookup returns CDR1 KGHDR and CDR2 SFDVKD. V was pared by 3 bases and J by 9 bases, with 14 bases of the junction left unmatched. This CDR3 has 18 residues. This chain's CDR3 is CATSDPGTGGLSGGPQHF. CDR3 bases: TGTGCCACCAGTGATCCCGGGACAGGGGGCCTTAGCGGGGGGCCCCAGCATTTT.

This clone was seen a handful of times. The rearrangement links TRBV7-9 to TRBJ2-3, with D perhaps matching TRBD1 (5 bases). Germline CDR1 and CDR2: SEHNR and FQNEAQ (reference sequence). V was shortened by 5 bases and J by 5 bases, with 11 bases between the two germline ends. The CDR3 covers 13 residues. The chain's CDR3 is CASSLPRGDTQYF. The CDR3 nucleotides read TGTGCCAGCAGCCTCCCTAGGGGAGATACGCAGTATTTT.

The chain couples TRBV30 to TRBJ2-1, with D tentatively TRBD1 (5 bases). The CDR3 has 17 residues. V was trimmed by 0 bases and J by 0 bases, leaving 15 bases between them. Germline values: CDR1 GTSNPN, CDR2 SVGIG (reference sequence). CDR3 sequence reads: CAWSVLQALSSYNEQFF. In nucleotides, the CDR3 is TGTGCCTGGAGTGTACTACAGGCTCTGAGCTCCTACAATGAGCAGTTCTTC.

The chain has TRBV6-5 and TRBJ2-1; D perhaps matches TRBD2 (6 bases). Germline-derived CDR1 and CDR2 are MNHEY and SVGAGI. Trimming took 6 bases from V and 6 from J, leaving 18 bases between them. The CDR3 has 15 residues. The chain's CDR3 is CASSSGLAPLNEQFF. As DNA, the CDR3 is TGTGCCAGCAGCTCGGGGCTAGCGCCGCTCAATGAGCAGTTCTTC.

The gene calls are TRBV7-2 and TRBJ2-3; tentative D call: TRBD2 (5 bases). This CDR3 region has 15 residues. The V gene lost 0 bases and the J gene lost 3 bases, with 10 bases spanning the gap. Germline lookup yields CDR1 SGHTA and CDR2 FQGNSA. CDR3 sequence reads: CASSLAVLATDTQYF. The CDR3 nucleotides are TGTGCCAGCAGCTTAGCGGTCCTAGCAACAGATACGCAGTATTTT. Based on the CDR3 plus reference TRBV7-2 and TRBJ2-3, the full variable domain is GAGVSQSPSNKVTEKGKDVELRCDPISGHTALYWYRQSLGQGLEFLIYFQGNSAPDKSGLPSDRFSAERTGGSVSTLTIQRTQQEDSAVYLCASSLAVLATDTQYFGPGTRLTVL.

This chain connects TRBV30 to TRBJ1-1; D not certain. The CDR3 runs 15 residues. Trimming removed 1 base at V and 1 base at J, with 13 bases between. Germline-derived CDR1 and CDR2 are GTSNPN and SVGIG (reference sequence). The chain's CDR3 is CAWSAPGRGNTEAFF. CDR3 nucleotides: TGTGCCTGGAGTGCCCCAGGACGGGGGAACACTGAAGCTTTCTTT.

The chain links TRBV6-5 to TRBJ1-2; no clear D. Germline V CDR1 and CDR2: MNHEY, SVGAGI. V was clipped by 7 bases and J by 2 bases, with 17 bases between them. The CDR3 has 15 residues. CDR3 DNA: TGTGCCAGCAAGGCGGATCCCAACCGCAACTATGGCTACACCTTC. This gives the protein CASKADPNRNYGYTF.